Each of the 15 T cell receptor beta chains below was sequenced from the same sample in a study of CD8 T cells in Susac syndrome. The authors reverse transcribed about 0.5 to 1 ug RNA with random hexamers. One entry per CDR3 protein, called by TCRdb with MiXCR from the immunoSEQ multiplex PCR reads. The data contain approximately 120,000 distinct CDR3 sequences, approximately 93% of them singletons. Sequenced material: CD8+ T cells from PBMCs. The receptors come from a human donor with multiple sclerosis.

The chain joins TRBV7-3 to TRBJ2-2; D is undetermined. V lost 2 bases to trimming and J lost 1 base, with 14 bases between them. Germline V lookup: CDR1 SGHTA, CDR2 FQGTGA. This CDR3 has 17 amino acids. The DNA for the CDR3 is TGTGCCAGCAGCTTAGGCCCGGCTACTTTGAACACCGGGGAGCTGTTTTTT. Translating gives CASSLGPATLNTGELFF.

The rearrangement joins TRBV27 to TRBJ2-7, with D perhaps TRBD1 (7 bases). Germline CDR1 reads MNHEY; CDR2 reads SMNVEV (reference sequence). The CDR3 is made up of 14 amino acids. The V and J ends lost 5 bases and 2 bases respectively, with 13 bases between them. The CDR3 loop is CASSAQGGPYEQYF. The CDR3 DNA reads TGTGCCAGCAGTGCCCAGGGGGGTCCCTACGAGCAGTACTTC.

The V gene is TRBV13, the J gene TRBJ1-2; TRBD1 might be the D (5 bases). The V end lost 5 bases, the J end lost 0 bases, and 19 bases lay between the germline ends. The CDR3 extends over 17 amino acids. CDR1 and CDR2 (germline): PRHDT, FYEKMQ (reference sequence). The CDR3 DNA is TGTGCCAGCAGCCCAACAGGAAAGGGTCGAGCTAACTATGGCTACACCTTC. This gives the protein CASSPTGKGRANYGYTF.

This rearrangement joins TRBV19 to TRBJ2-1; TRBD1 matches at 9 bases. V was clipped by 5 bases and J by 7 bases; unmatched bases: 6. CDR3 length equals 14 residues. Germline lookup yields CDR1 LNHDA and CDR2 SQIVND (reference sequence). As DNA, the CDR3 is TGTGCCAGTAGTCCCGGACAGGGGTTAAATGAGCAGTTCTTC. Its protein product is CASSPGQGLNEQFF. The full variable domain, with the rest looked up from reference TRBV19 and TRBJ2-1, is DGGITQSPKYLFRKEGQNVTLSCEQNLNHDAMYWYRQDPGQGLRLIYYSQIVNDFQKGDIAEGYSVSREKKESFPLTVTSAQKNPTAFYLCASSPGQGLNEQFFGPGTRLTVL.

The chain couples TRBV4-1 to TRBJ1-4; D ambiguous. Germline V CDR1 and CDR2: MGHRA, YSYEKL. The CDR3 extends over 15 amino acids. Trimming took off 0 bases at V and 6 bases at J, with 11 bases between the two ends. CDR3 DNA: TGCGCCAGCAGCCAAGAAATCCCTGGGGATGAAAAACTGTTTTTT. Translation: CASSQEIPGDEKLFF.

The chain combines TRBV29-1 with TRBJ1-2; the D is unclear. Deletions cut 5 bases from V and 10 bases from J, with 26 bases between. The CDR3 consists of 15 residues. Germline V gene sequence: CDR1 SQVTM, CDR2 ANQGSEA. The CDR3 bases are TGCAGCGTTCCTCCGACACCGAAGGCAGTGGGTGACTACACCTTC. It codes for CSVPPTPKAVGDYTF.

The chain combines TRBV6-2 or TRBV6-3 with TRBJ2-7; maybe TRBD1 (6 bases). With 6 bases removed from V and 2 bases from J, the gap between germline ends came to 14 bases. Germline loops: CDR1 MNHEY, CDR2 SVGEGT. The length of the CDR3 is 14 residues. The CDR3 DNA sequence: TGTGCCAGCAGAAGTATCAGGGGCGCCTACGAGCAGTACGTC. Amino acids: CASRSIRGAYEQYV.

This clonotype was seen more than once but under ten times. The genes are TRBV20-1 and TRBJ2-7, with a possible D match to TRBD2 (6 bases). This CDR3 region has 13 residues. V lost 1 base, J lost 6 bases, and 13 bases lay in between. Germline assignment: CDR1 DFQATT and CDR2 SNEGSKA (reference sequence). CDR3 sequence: CSARGGRGLEQYV. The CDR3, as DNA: TGCAGTGCTAGAGGCGGGCGGGGTCTCGAGCAGTACGTC.

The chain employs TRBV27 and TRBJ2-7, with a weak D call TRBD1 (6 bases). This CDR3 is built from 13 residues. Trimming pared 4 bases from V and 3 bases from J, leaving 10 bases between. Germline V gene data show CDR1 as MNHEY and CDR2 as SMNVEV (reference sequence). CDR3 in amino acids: CASSWGRGYEQYF. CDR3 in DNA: TGTGCCAGCAGTTGGGGCAGGGGCTACGAGCAGTACTTC.

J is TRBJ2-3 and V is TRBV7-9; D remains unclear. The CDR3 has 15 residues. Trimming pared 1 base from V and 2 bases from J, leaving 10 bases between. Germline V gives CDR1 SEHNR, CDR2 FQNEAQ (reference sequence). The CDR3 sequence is CASSLDPSPTDTQYF. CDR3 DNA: TGTGCCAGCAGCTTAGACCCCTCCCCCACAGATACGCAGTATTTT.

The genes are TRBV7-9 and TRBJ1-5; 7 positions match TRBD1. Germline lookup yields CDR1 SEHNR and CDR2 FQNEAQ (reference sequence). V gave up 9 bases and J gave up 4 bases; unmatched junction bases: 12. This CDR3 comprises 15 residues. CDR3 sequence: CASRDNRGPNQPQHF. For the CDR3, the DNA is TGTGCCAGTAGAGATAACAGGGGCCCTAATCAGCCCCAGCATTTT. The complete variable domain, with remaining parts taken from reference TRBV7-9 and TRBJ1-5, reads DTGVSQNPRHKITKRGQNVTFRCDPISEHNRLYWYRQTLGQGPEFLTYFQNEAQLEKSRLLSDRFSAERPKGSFSTLEIQRTEQGDSAMYLCASRDNRGPNQPQHFGDGTRLSIL.

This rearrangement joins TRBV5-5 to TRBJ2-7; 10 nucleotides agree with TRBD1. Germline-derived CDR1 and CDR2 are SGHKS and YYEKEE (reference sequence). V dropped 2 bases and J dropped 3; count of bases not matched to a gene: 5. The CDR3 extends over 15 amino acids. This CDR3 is CASSFSDRGFYEQYV. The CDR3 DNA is TGTGCCAGCAGCTTCTCGGACAGGGGGTTCTACGAGCAGTACGTC.

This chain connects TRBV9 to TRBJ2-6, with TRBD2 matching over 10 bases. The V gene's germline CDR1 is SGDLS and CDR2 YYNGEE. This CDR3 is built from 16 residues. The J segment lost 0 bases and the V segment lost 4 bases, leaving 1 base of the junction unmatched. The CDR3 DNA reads TGTGCCAGCAGCCGGACTAGCGGCTCTGGGGCCAACGTCCTGACTTTC. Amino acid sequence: CASSRTSGSGANVLTF.

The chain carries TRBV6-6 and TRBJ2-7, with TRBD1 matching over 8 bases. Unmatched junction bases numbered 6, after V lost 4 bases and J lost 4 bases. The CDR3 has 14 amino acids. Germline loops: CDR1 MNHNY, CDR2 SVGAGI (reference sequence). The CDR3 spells CASSFTGGRYEQYF. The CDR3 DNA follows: TGTGCCAGCAGTTTCACAGGGGGAAGGTACGAGCAGTACTTC.

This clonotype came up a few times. Written as DNA, the CDR3 is TGTGCCACCAGTGTCGGGACAGCGGGGGGCTACACCTTC. Translated: CATSVGTAGGYTF. The genes are TRBV24-1 and TRBJ1-2; TRBD1 matches at 7 bases. The germline V gene has CDR1 KGHDR and CDR2 SFDVKD. V shed 5 bases, J shed 8 bases, and the junction held 7 bases outside the gene matches. The CDR3 extends over 13 amino acids.